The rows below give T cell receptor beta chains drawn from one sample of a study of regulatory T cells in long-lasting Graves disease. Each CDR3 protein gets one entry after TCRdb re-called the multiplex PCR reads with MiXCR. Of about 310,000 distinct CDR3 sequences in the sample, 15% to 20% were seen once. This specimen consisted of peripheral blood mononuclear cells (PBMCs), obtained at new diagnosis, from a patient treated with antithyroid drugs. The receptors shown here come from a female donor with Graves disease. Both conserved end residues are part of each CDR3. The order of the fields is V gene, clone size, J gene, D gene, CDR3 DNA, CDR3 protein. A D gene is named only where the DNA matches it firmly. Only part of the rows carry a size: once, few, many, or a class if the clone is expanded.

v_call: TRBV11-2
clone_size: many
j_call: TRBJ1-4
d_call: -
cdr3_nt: TGTGCCAGCAGCTTGTCCAGGGCTAATGAAAAACTGTTTTTT
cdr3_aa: CASSLSRANEKLFF

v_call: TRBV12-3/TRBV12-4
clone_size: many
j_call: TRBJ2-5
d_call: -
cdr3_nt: TGTGCCAGCACTGAAGGCTCGGAGGGGGCAGAGACCCAGTACTTC
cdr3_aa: CASTEGSEGAETQYF

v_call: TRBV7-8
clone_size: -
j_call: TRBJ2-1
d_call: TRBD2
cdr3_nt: TGTGCCAGCAGCTCAACCCGGATAGCGGGTTACAATGAGCAGTTCTTC
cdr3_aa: CASSSTRIAGYNEQFF

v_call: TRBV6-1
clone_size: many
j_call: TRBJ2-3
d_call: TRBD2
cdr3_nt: TGTGCCAGCTACGACTGGCTAGCGGGTCGCGTCTTT
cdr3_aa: CASYDWLAGRVF

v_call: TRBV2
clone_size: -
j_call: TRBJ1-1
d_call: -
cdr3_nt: TGTGCCACTTTTACCGGGACAATGAACACTGAAGCTTTCTTT
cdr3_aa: CATFTGTMNTEAFF

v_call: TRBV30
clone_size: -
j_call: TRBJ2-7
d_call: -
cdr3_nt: TGTGCCTGGAGTGGGGACGGGGGGCAGACCTACGAGCAGTACTTC
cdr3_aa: CAWSGDGGQTYEQYF

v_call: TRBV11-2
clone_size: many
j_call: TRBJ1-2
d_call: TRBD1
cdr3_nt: TGTGCCAGCAGCTTAGGGACAGGCGGCTATGGCTACACCTTC
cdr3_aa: CASSLGTGGYGYTF

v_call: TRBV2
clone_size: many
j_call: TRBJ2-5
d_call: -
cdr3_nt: TGTGCCAGCAGTAGCTGGAGGAAAACCCAGTACTTC
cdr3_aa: CASSSWRKTQYF

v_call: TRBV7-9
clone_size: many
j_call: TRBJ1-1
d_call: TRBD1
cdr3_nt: TGTGCCAGCCTAACCGGCGGGCAGGGGGGGACTGAAGCTTTCTTT
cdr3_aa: CASLTGGQGGTEAFF

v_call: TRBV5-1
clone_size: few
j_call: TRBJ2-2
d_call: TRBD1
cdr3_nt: TGCGCCAGCAGCAGAACAGGGGATGACACCGGGGAGCTGTTTTTT
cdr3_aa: CASSRTGDDTGELFF

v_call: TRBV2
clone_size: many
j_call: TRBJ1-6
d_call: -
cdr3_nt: TGTGCCAGCAGTGCACGGCGTTTTGAGGGTTTTGGCAGCGTCCACTTT
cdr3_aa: CASSARRFEGFGSVHF

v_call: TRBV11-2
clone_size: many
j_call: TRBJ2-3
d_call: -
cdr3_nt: TGTGCCAGCAGCTTAGGCCCGAAGATCACAGATACGCAGTATTTT
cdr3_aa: CASSLGPKITDTQYF

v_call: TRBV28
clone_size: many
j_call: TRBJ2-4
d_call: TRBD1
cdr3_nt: TGTGCCAGCAGCTCACCACAGGGGGCGCTGACCAAAAACATTCAGTACTTC
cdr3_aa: CASSSPQGALTKNIQYF

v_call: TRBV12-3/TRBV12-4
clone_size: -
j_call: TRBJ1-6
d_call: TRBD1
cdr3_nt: TGTGCCAGCAGTCCCCGACAGGGCCACCGGCCCCTCCACTTT
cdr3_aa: CASSPRQGHRPLHF

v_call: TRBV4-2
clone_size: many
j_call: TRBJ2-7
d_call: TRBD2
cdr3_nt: TGTGCCAGCAGCCAAGATTCGTTTAAAGGTAGCGGGAGGGGTTACGAGCAGTACTTC
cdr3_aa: CASSQDSFKGSGRGYEQYF

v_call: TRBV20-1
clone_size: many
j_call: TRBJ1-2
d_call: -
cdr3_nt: TGCAGTGCTAGATCCCGGTTGACAGATTTGATAGACTATGGCTACACCTTC
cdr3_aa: CSARSRLTDLIDYGYTF

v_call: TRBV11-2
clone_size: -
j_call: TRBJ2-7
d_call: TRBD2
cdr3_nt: TGTGCCAGCAGCTTAAGACTAGCGGGAGCTTACGAGCAGTACTTC
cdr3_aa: CASSLRLAGAYEQYF

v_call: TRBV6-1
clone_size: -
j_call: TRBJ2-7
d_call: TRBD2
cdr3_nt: TGTGCCAGCAGTGAGCTCCTAGCGGGAGGGCCCCACGAGCAGTACTTC
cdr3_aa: CASSELLAGGPHEQYF

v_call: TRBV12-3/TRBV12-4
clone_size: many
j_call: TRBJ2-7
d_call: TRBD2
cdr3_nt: TGTGCCAGCAGGGGGACTAGCGTCTCCTACGAGCAGTACTTC
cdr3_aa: CASRGTSVSYEQYF

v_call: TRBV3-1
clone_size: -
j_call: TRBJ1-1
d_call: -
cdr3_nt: TGTGCCAGCAGCTTCGACGTCTACTACACTGAAGCTTTCTTT
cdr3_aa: CASSFDVYYTEAFF

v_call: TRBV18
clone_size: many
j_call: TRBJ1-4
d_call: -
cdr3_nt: TGTGCCAGCTCACCTCCGAGGACAGTTAATGAAAAACTGTTTTTT
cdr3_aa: CASSPPRTVNEKLFF

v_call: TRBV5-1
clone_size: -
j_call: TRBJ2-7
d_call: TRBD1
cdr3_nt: TGCGCCAGCAGCGCCCCCTCTTTCGGACAGGGCTACGAGCAGTACTTC
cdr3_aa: CASSAPSFGQGYEQYF

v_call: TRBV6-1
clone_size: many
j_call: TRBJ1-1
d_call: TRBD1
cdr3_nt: TGTGCCAGCAGTCTCACAGGGGGCGGTCTCCATGAAGCTTTCTTT
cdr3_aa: CASSLTGGGLHEAFF

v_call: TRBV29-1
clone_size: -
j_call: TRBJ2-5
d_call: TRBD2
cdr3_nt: TGCAGCGTTGAAATGATACGAAGCGGGAGGTACCAAGAGACCCAGTACTTC
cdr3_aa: CSVEMIRSGRYQETQYF

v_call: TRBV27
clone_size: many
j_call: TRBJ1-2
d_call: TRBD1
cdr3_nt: TGTGCCAGCAGTTTACGCGGACAGGGTTATGGCTACACCTTC
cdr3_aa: CASSLRGQGYGYTF

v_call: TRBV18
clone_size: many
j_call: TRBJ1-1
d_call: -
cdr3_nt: TGTGCCAGCTCTTTGGGAAGGACCACTGAAGCTTTCTTT
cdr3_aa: CASSLGRTTEAFF

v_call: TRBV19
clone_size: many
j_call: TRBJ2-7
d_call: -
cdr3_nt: TGTGCCAGTAGTATAAGTGGCGGTCGGCCCTACGAGCAGTACTTC
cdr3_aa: CASSISGGRPYEQYF

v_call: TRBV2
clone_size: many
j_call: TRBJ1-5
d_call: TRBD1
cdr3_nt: TGTGCCAGCAGTCCTGGCCCGGGACAGAGAACTCCGGATAGCAATCAGCCCCAGCATTTT
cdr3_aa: CASSPGPGQRTPDSNQPQHF

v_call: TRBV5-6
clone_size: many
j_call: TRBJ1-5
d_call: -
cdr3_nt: TGTGCCAGCAGCTTGGCGGGGGGACAGCCCCAGCATTTT
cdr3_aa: CASSLAGGQPQHF

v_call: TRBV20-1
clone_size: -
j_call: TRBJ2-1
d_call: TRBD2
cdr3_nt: TGCAGTGCTCTTTCCGGGACTAGCGGGAGAGCCTACAATGAGCAGTTCTTC
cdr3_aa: CSALSGTSGRAYNEQFF

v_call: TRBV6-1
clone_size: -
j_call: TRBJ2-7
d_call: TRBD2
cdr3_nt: TGTGCCAGCACCCCCCCATCTTGGGAGGGACACGAGCAGTACTTC
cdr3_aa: CASTPPSWEGHEQYF

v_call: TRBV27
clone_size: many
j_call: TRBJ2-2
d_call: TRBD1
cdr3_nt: TGTGCCAGCAGTCTTCAACAGGGGGCGCTTACCGGGGAGCTGTTTTTT
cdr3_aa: CASSLQQGALTGELFF

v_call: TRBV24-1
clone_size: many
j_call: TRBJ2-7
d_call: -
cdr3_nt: TGTGCCACCAGTGATTCGCTGGTTGGGGGCGGCGAGCAGTACTTC
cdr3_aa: CATSDSLVGGGEQYF

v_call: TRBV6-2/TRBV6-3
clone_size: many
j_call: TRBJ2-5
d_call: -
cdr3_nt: TGTGCCAGCAGTTCCCCCCACGTGGGCATTGGAACCCAGTACTTC
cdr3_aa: CASSSPHVGIGTQYF

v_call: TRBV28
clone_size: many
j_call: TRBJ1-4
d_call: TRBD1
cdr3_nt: TGTGCCAGCAGTTCCCGGGGACAGGTTTTTGAAAAACTGTTTTTT
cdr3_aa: CASSSRGQVFEKLFF

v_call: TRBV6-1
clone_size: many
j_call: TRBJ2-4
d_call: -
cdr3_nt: TGTGCCAGCAGTCCGGAACAGGGAGACATTCAGTACTTC
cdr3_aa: CASSPEQGDIQYF

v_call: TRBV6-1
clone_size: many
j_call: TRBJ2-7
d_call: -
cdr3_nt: TGTGCCAGCAGTGAAGGGGCTCCTAGGAGGACCTACGAGCAGTACTTC
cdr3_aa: CASSEGAPRRTYEQYF

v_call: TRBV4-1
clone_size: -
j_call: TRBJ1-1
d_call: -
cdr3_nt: TGCGCCAGCAGCCAAGCTGTGTGGGAGGTACTGGGAACTGAAGCTTTCTTT
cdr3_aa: CASSQAVWEVLGTEAFF

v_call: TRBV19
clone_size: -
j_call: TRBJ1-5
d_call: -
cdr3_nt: TGTGCCAGCCAAACCCAGGGGTCCGGCAATCAGCCCCAGCATTTT
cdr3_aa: CASQTQGSGNQPQHF

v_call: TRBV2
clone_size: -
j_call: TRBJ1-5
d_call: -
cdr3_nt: TGTGCCAGCCAAGGGGAACCTCAGCCCCAGCATTTT
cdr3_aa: CASQGEPQPQHF

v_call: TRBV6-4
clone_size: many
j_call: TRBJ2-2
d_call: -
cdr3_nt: TGTGCCAGCAGTGAAGGGACCGGGGAGCTGTTTTTT
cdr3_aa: CASSEGTGELFF

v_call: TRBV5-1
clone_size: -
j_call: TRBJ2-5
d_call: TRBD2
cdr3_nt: TGCGCCAGCAGCCCCGCGGGGGGCCAAGAGACCCAGTACTTC
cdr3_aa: CASSPAGGQETQYF

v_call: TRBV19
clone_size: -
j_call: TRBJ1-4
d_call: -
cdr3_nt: TGTGCCACCCGGACAGAGCGTGAAAAACTGTTTTTT
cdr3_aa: CATRTEREKLFF

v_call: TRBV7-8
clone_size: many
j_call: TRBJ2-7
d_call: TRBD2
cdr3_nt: TGTGCCAGCAGCTCCGGACTAGCGGGCGGACGTGCCTACGAGCAGTACTTC
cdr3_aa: CASSSGLAGGRAYEQYF

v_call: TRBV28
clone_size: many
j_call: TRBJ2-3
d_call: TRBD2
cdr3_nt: TGTGCCAGCAGTTTCCCCATTAGCGGGAGAGGAGATACGCAGTATTTT
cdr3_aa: CASSFPISGRGDTQYF

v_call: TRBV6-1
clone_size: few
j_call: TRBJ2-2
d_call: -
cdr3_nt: TGTGCCAGCAGCTATGGGGTAGGGACAACTAACACCGGGGAGCTGTTTTTT
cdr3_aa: CASSYGVGTTNTGELFF

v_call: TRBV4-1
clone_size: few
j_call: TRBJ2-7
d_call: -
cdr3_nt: TGCGCCAGCAGCCAAGATTCTGCACAGGAGCCTTACTACGAGCAGTACTTC
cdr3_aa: CASSQDSAQEPYYEQYF

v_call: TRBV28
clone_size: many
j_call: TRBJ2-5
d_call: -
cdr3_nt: TGTGCCAGCAGGGGGGGCGGGGTCCCCCGGCGAGCCCAGTACTTC
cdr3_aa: CASRGGGVPRRAQYF

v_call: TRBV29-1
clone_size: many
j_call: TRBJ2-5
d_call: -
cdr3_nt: TGCAGCGTTCTAGGAGGGGATGAGACCCAGTACTTC
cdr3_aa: CSVLGGDETQYF

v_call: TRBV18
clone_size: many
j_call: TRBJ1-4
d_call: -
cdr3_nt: TGTGCCAGCTCACCCCGGATAGCAACTAATGAAAAACTGTTTTTT
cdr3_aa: CASSPRIATNEKLFF

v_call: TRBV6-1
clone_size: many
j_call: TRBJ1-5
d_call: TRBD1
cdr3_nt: TGTGCCAGCAGGGAGGACAGGCAGGGCAATCAGCCCCAGCATTTT
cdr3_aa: CASREDRQGNQPQHF

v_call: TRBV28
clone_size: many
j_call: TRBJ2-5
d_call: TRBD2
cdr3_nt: TGTGCCAGCATAGAAGCGGGAGACCGGGAGACCCAGTACTTC
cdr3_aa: CASIEAGDRETQYF

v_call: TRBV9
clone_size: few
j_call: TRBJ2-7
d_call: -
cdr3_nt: TGTGCCAGCAGCGTAGGAGGTGAGCAGTATTACGAGCAGTACTTC
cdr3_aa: CASSVGGEQYYEQYF